This T cell receptor (beta chain) emerged from a study of T cell changes during pregnancy in multiple sclerosis (dated by TCRdb to about 2019). Regarding the research as a whole: Changes in the T cell repertoire over the course of pregnancy were examined in this study in women with multiple sclerosis.

The CDR3, from cysteine to phenylalanine, totals 13 residues. Only the CDR3 DNA stays, 39 bases, in frame from base 1. The V end loses 5 bases and the J end loses 2 bases, and a stretch of 9 bases separates them. CDR1 and CDR2, per the germline V gene, are SGHRS and YFSETQ. The method was the immunoSEQ multiplex PCR assay. TCRdb re-hosts the immuneACCESS table, in-frame sequences only. Its copies lack some clones; in the studies checked, an unresolved V gene accounts for under half of them, and the cause for the rest is not known. The table for this sample lists about 53,000 clones; about 90% of them were counted only once. The ten most abundant clones make up around 0.5% of the sample. In the case of this clone: Its antigen is unknown. The record has no base qualities; no much larger clone is one base away.

The sample was CD4+ T cells from peripheral blood mononuclear cells, taken in the third trimester of pregnancy. The chain links TRBV5-1 with TRBJ2-3; the D gene remains uncertain. This receptor was obtained from a female donor with multiple sclerosis, enrolled in a pregnancy study. The nucleotides read TGCGCCAGCAGTGGCGGAACCACAGATACGCAGTATTTT. This sequence encodes CASSGGTTDTQYF.